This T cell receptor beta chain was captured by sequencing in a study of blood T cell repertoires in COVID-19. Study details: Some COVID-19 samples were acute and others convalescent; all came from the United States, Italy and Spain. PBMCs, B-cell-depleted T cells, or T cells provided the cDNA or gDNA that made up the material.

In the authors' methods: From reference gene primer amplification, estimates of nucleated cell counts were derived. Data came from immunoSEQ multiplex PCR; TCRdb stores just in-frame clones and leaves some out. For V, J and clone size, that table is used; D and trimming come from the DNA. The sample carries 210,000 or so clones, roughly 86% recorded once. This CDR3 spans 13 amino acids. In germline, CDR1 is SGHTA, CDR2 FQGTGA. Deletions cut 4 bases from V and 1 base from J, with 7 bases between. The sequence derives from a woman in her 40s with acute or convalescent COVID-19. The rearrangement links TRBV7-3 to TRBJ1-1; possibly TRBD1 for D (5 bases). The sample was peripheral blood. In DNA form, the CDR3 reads TGTGCCAGCAGCTCTCAGGGGAACACTGAAGCTTTCTTT. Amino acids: CASSSQGNTEAFF.